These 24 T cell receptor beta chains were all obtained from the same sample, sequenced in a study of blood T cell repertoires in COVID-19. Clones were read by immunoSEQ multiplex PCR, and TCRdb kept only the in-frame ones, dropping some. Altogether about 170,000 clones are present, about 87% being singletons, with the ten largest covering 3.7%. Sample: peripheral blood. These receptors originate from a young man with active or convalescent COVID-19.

The CDR3 protein is CAWSEGMKFEKLFF. In DNA form, the CDR3 reads TGTGCCTGGAGTGAGGGGATGAAGTTTGAAAAACTGTTTTTT. The V and J genes are TRBV30 and TRBJ1-4; D is perhaps TRBD1 (5 bases). CDR1 GTSNPN and CDR2 SVGIG come from the germline V gene (reference sequence). There are 14 residues in the CDR3. The ends were cut back, 1 base at V and 7 bases at J, with 13 bases in the middle.

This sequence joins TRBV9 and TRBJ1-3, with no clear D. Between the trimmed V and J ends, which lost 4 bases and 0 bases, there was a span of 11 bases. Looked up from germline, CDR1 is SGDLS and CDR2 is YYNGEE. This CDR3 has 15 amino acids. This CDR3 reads CASSNSLSSGNTIYF. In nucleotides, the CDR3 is TGTGCCAGCAGCAATTCCCTAAGCTCTGGAAACACCATATATTTT.

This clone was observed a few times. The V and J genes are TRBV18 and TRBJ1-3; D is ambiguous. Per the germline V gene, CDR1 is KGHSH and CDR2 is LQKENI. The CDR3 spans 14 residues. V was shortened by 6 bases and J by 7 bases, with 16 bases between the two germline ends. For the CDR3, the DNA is TGTGCCAGCTCCCCAGCGAGGGCTCGGAACACCATATATTTT. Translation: CASSPARARNTIYF.

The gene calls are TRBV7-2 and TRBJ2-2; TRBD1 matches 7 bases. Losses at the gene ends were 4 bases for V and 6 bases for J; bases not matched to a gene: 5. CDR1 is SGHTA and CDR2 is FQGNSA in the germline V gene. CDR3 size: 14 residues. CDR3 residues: CASSSNRGSGELFF. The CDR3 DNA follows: TGTGCCAGCAGCTCCAACAGGGGCTCCGGGGAGCTGTTTTTT.

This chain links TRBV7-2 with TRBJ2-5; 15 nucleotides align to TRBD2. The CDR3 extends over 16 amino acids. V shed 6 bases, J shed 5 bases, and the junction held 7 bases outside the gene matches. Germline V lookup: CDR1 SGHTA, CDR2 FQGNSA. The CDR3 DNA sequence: TGTGCCAGCAGTCGTGGGACTAGCGGGAGGCCTGAGACCCAGTACTTC. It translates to CASSRGTSGRPETQYF.

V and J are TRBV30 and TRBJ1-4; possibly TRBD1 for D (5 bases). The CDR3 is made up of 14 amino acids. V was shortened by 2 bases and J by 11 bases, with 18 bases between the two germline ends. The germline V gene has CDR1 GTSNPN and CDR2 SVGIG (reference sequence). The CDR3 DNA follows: TGTGCCTGGAGTCGGGGGTCGGGAGTGAGGAAACTGTTTTTT. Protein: CAWSRGSGVRKLFF.

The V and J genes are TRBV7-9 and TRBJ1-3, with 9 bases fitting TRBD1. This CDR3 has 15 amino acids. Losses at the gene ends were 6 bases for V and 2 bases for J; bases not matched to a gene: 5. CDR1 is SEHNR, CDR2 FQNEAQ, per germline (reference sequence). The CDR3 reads CASREQGAAGNTIYF. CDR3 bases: TGTGCCAGCAGAGAACAGGGGGCTGCTGGAAACACCATATATTTT.

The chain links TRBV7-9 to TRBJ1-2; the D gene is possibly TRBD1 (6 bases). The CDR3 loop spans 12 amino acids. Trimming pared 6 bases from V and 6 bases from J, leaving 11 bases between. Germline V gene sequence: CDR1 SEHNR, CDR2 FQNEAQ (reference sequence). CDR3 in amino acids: CASRSAGDGYTF. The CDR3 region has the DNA TGTGCCAGCAGATCCGCAGGGGATGGCTACACCTTC.

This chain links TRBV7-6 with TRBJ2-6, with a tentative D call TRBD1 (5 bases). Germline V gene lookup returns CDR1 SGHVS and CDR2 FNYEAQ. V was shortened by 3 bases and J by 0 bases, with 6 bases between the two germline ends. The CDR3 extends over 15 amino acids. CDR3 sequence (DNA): TGTGCCAGCAGCTTCAGGGTCTCTGGGGCCAACGTCCTGACTTTC. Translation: CASSFRVSGANVLTF.

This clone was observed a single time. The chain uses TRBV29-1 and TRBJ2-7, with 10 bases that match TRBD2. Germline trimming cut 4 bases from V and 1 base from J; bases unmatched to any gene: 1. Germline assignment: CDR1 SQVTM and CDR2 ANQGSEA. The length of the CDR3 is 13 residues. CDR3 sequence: CSVAGLASYEQYF. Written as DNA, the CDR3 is TGCAGCGTTGCGGGACTAGCGTCCTACGAGCAGTACTTC.

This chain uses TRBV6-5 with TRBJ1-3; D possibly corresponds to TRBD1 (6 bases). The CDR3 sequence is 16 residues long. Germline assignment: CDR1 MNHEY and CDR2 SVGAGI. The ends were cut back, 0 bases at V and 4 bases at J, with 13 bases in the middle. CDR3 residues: CASSYSNRAEGNTIYF. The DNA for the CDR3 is TGTGCCAGCAGTTACTCGAACAGGGCCGAAGGAAACACCATATATTTT.

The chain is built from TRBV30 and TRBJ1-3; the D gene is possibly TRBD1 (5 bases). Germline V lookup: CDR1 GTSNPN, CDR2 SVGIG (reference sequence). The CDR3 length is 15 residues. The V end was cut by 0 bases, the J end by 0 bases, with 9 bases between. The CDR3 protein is CAWSVGQGSGNTIYF. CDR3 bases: TGTGCCTGGAGTGTGGGGCAGGGCTCTGGAAACACCATATATTTT.

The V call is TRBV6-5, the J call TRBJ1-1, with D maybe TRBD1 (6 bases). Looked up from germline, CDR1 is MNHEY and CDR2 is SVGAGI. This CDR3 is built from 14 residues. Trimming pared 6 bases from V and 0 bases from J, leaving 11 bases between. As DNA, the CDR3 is TGTGCCAGCAGGGACAGTAACATGAACACTGAAGCTTTCTTT. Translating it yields CASRDSNMNTEAFF.

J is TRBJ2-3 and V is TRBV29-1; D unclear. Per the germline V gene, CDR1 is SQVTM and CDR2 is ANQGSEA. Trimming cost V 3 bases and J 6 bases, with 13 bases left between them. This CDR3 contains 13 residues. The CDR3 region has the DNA TGCAGCGTTGAGCCGCCCCGGTGGGATACGCAGTATTTT. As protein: CSVEPPRWDTQYF.

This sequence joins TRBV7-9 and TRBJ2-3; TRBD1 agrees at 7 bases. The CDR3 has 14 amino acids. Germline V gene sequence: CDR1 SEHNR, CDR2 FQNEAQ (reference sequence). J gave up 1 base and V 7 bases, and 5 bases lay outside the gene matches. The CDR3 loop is CASKDRWGTDTQYF. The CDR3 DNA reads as TGTGCCAGCAAGGACAGGTGGGGCACAGATACGCAGTATTTT.

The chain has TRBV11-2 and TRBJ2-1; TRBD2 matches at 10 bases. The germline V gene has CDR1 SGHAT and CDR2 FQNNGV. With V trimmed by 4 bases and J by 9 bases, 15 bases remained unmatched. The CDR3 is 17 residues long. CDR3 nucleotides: TGTGCCAGCAGCTCACGAGCGGGGGGGCCGAGCGGTTCTGAGCAGTTCTTC. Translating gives CASSSRAGGPSGSEQFF.

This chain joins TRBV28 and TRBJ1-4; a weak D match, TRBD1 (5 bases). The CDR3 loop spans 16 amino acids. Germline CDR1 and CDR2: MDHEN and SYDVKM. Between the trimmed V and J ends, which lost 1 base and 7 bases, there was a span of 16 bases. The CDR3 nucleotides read TGTGCCAGCAGTTTATCCTTTAGCGGGAGGGGTGAAAAACTGTTTTTT. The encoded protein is CASSLSFSGRGEKLFF.

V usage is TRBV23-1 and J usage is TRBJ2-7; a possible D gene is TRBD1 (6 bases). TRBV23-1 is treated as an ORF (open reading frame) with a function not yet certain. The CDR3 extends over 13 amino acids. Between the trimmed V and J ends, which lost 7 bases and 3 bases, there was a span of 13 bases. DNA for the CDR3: TGCGCCAGCACACAGGGCGTACGCTACGAGCAGTACGTC. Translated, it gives CASTQGVRYEQYV.

The chain's CDR3 is CASSLLAGDPRTDTQYF. CDR3 sequence (DNA): TGTGCCAGCAGTTTACTCGCGGGGGACCCACGCACAGATACGCAGTATTTT. The rearrangement links TRBV28 to TRBJ2-3, with TRBD2 matching over 7 bases. Germline V gives CDR1 MDHEN, CDR2 SYDVKM. CDR3 length equals 17 residues. V was pared by 2 bases and J by 1 base, with 9 bases of the junction left unmatched.

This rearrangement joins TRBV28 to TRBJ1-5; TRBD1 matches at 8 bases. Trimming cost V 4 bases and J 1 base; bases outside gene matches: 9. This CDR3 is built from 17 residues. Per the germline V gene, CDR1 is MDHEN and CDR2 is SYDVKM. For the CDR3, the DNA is TGTGCCAGCAGTTCCTCCGGGACAGGCTGGAGCAATCAGCCCCAGCATTTT. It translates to CASSSSGTGWSNQPQHF.

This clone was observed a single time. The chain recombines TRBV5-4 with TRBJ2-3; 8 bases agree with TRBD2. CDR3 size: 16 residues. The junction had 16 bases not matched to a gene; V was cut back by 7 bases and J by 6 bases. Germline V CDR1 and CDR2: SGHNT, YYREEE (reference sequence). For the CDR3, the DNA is TGTGCCAGCCCGTCTGTATTGCGGGGGGCGTCCGATACGCAGTATTTT. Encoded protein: CASPSVLRGASDTQYF.

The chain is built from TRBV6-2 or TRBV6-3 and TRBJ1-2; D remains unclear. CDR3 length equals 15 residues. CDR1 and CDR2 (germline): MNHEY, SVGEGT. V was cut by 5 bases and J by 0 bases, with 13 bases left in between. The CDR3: CASSPLGHTNYGYTF. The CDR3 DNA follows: TGTGCCAGCAGTCCCCTGGGCCATACTAACTATGGCTACACCTTC.

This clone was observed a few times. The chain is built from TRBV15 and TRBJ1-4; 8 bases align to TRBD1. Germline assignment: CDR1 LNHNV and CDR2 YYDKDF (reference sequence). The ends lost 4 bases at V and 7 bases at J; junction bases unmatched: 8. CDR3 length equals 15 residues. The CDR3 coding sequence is TGTGCCACCAGCACCTTACGACAGGGGACTGAAAAACTGTTTTTT. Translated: CATSTLRQGTEKLFF. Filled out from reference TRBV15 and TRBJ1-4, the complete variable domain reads DAMVIQNPRYQVTQFGKPVTLSCSQTLNHNVMYWYQQKSSQAPKLLFHYYDKDFNNEADTPDNFQSRRPNTSFCFLDIRSPGLGDTAMYLCATSTLRQGTEKLFFGSGTQLSVL.

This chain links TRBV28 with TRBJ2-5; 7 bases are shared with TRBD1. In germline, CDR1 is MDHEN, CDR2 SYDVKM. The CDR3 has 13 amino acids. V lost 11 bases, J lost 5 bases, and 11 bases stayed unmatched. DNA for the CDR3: TGTGCCTCCAGGAAGGGGGCATCGGAGACCCAGTACTTC. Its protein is CASRKGASETQYF.